Listed below are T cell receptor beta chains from one sample, sequenced in a study of blood T cell repertoires in COVID-19. Method: immunoSEQ multiplex PCR; TCRdb's copy keeps in-frame clones and lacks some. This sample yields under 250,000 clones, of which more than 65% are seen a single time; approximately 4.8% belongs to the top ten. Input material: peripheral blood. Receptors originate from a man between 50 and 59 years old with active or convalescent COVID-19. The CDR3 runs from the conserved cysteine through the conserved F or W. The order of the fields is J gene, V gene, clone size, D gene, CDR3 DNA, CDR3 protein. D genes are given only for firm matches. A row's size may be missing; if present it is once, few, many or a size class.

J: TRBJ2-5; V: TRBV19; size: -; D: TRBD1; DNA: TGTGCCAGTAGTATAGGGTGGACAGGGCAAGAGACCCAGTACTTC; CDR3: CASSIGWTGQETQYF
J: TRBJ2-1; V: TRBV25-1; size: -; D: TRBD2; DNA: TGTGCCAGCAGTTCAAAGACTAGCGGGGCAAAGGGAAATGAGCAGTTCTTC; CDR3: CASSSKTSGAKGNEQFF
J: TRBJ1-2; V: TRBV30; size: -; D: TRBD1; DNA: TGTGCCTGGAGTGTACAGGGGTTCTATGGCTACACCTTC; CDR3: CAWSVQGFYGYTF
J: TRBJ1-2; V: TRBV19; size: -; D: -; DNA: TGTGCCAGTAGTCTACTACAGGGTAACTATGGCTACACCTTC; CDR3: CASSLLQGNYGYTF
J: TRBJ1-3; V: TRBV5-7; size: few; D: -; DNA: TGTGCCAGCAGCCCAGGACAGTACCAATCCTCTGGAAACACCATATATTTT; CDR3: CASSPGQYQSSGNTIYF
J: TRBJ1-1; V: TRBV5-6; size: -; D: -; DNA: TGTGCCAGCAGCTTAAGGCGGCGTGAAGCTTTCTTT; CDR3: CASSLRRREAFF
J: TRBJ1-2; V: TRBV10-3; size: -; D: -; DNA: TGTGCCATCAGTGACAGGGATAACTATGGCTACACCTTC; CDR3: CAISDRDNYGYTF
J: TRBJ2-3; V: TRBV9; size: -; D: TRBD2; DNA: TGTGCCAGCAGCGTGTTAGCGGGGTACACAGATACGCAGTATTTT; CDR3: CASSVLAGYTDTQYF
J: TRBJ2-7; V: TRBV29-1; size: -; D: TRBD2; DNA: TGCAGCGTTATAGCGGGGGGCTCCGCGGAGCAGTACTTC; CDR3: CSVIAGGSAEQYF
J: TRBJ1-1; V: TRBV29-1; size: few; D: TRBD1; DNA: TGCAGCGTTACCCGGGACAGGGATGTTACTGAAGCTTTCTTT; CDR3: CSVTRDRDVTEAFF
J: TRBJ2-5; V: TRBV3-1/TRBV3-2; size: -; D: -; DNA: TGTGCCAGCAGCCCTCCCCGAACCGGGGCCGGGGGAGAGACCCAGTACTTC; CDR3: CASSPPRTGAGGETQYF
J: TRBJ2-2; V: TRBV5-4; size: -; D: -; DNA: TGTGCCAGCAGCTTGGGGACAGACGGTGCCGGGGAGCTGTTTTTT; CDR3: CASSLGTDGAGELFF
J: TRBJ1-1; V: TRBV30; size: -; D: -; DNA: TGTGCCTGGAGGAGAAGGGGAATCACTGAAGCTTTCTTT; CDR3: CAWRRRGITEAFF
J: TRBJ2-1; V: TRBV11-1; size: -; D: TRBD1; DNA: TGTGCCAGCAGCTTGGGGCAGGGGGTTGATGAGCAGTTCTTC; CDR3: CASSLGQGVDEQFF
J: TRBJ1-3; V: TRBV29-1; size: -; D: -; DNA: TGCAGCGTTGTCAATACTCGGTCCTCTGGAAACACCATATATTTT; CDR3: CSVVNTRSSGNTIYF
J: TRBJ1-2; V: TRBV28; size: -; D: TRBD1; DNA: TGTGCCAGCAGTTTCGGCAGGGGGATCGATGGCTACACCTTC; CDR3: CASSFGRGIDGYTF
J: TRBJ1-1; V: TRBV6-5; size: -; D: -; DNA: TGTGCCAGCAGTTACTCGAGGTGGACTGAAGCTTTCTTT; CDR3: CASSYSRWTEAFF
J: TRBJ1-5; V: TRBV19; size: few; D: TRBD1; DNA: TGTGCCAGTAGCCCTGTTCCGGGACAGGGGAATCAGCCCCAGCATTTT; CDR3: CASSPVPGQGNQPQHF
J: TRBJ2-7; V: TRBV19; size: -; D: TRBD2; DNA: TGTGCCAGTAGTCCTGGGGAGGGAGCAACCTACGAGCAGTACTTC; CDR3: CASSPGEGATYEQYF
J: TRBJ2-3; V: TRBV7-2; size: -; D: TRBD2; DNA: TGTGCCAGCAGCCCGGGACTAGTAGCAGATACGCAGTATTTT; CDR3: CASSPGLVADTQYF
J: TRBJ2-3; V: TRBV5-6; size: -; D: -; DNA: TGTGCCAGCACGGGGACACCGAGCACAGATACGCAGTATTTT; CDR3: CASTGTPSTDTQYF
J: TRBJ2-5; V: TRBV4-1; size: -; D: TRBD2; DNA: TGCGCCAGCAGCCAAGAGAACACGCGGGGGCAAGAGACCCAGTACTTC; CDR3: CASSQENTRGQETQYF
J: TRBJ1-2; V: TRBV6-5; size: -; D: -; DNA: TGTGCCAGCAGTTACAGCCAAAACTATGGCTACACCTTC; CDR3: CASSYSQNYGYTF
J: TRBJ2-2; V: TRBV18; size: -; D: -; DNA: TGTGCCAGCTCAACAGGGACCGCCTTGGGCGGGGAGCTGTTTTTT; CDR3: CASSTGTALGGELFF
J: TRBJ2-2; V: TRBV28; size: -; D: -; DNA: TGTGCCAGCAGTTTATTAGTTCCCGGGGAGCTGTTTTTT; CDR3: CASSLLVPGELFF
J: TRBJ1-2; V: TRBV30; size: -; D: TRBD1; DNA: TGTGCCTGGGACAGGGGCTATGGCTACACCTTC; CDR3: CAWDRGYGYTF
J: TRBJ1-5; V: TRBV30; size: -; D: -; DNA: TGTGCCTGGAGTGGGGGGGGCCATCAGCCCCAGCATTTT; CDR3: CAWSGGGHQPQHF